The clone carrying this T cell receptor (beta chain) was seen repeatedly, ten times or more. Investigators prepared the TCR beta libraries by applying iRepertoire HTBI primers and Arm-PCR of CDR3 regions. Using its own MiXCR run on the multiplex PCR reads, TCRdb lists one record per CDR3 protein. The repertoire holds around 340,000 distinct CDR3 sequences, with around 19% as singletons. The time point is: persistent/refractory GD, antithyroid drugs over 5 years with positive TRAb. Extracted PBMC RNA gave rise to the TCR library. The entry originates in a study of regulatory T cells in long-lasting Graves disease. The CDR3 has 16 residues. Germline CDR1 is DFQATT and CDR2 is SNEGSKA (reference sequence). V was shortened by 3 bases and J by 1 base, with 16 bases between the two germline ends.

Specimen: peripheral blood mononuclear cells (PBMCs), collected when the disease was refractory, from a patient treated with antithyroid drugs. This clonotype was sampled from a female donor with Graves disease. The chain employs TRBV20-1 and TRBJ1-5, with D maybe TRBD1 (5 bases). The CDR3 region is CSASTGHPDSNQPQHF. CDR3 DNA: TGCAGTGCTAGTACGGGGCACCCTGACAGCAATCAGCCCCAGCATTTT.